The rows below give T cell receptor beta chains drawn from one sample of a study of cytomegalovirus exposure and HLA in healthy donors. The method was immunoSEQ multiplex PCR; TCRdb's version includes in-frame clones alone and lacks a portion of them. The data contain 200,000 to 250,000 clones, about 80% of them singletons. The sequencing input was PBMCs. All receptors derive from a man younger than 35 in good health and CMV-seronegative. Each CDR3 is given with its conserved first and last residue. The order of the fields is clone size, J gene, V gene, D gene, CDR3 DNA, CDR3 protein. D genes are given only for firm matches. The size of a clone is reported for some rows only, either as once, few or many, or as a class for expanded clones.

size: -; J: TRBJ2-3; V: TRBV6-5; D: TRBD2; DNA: TGTGCCAGCAGGCGGGAGAGAGGCACAGATACGCAGTATTTT; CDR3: CASRRERGTDTQYF
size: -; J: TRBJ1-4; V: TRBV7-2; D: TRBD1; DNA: TGTGCCAGCAGCCTAAGGACAGGGGACGAAAAACTGTTTTTT; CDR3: CASSLRTGDEKLFF
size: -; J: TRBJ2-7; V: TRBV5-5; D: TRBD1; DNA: TGTGCCAGCAGCTCGGGGACAGGGGACTCCTACGAGCAGTACTTC; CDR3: CASSSGTGDSYEQYF
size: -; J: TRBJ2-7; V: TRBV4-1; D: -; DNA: TGCGCCAGCAGCCAAGAACGGTCAGGGTCCTACGAGCAGTACTTC; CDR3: CASSQERSGSYEQYF
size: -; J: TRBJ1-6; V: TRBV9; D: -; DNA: TGTGCCAGCAGCGGGGGTACAGGGTACGGTTCACCCCTCCACTTT; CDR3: CASSGGTGYGSPLHF
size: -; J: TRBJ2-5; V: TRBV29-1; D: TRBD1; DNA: TGCAGCGTTGAAATAGACAGGGGCGGGGAGACCCAGTACTTC; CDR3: CSVEIDRGGETQYF
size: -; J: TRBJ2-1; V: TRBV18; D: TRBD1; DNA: TGTGCCAGCTCACCACAGGGGGCCCGGGAGCAGTTCTTC; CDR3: CASSPQGAREQFF
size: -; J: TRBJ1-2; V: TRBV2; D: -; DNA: TGTGCCAGCAGTGAGGCGGCAGGAGGTGGCTACACCTTC; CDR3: CASSEAAGGGYTF
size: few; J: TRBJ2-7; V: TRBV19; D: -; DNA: TGTGCCAGTAGTAACAGGGCCTCCAACGAGCAGTACTTC; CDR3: CASSNRASNEQYF
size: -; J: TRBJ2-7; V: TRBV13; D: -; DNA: TGTGCCAGCGGCTTAGACGGGAGCTACGAGCAGTACTTC; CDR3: CASGLDGSYEQYF
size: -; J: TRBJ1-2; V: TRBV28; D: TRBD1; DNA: TGTGCCAGCAGTCCAGGACAGGGTAAGAGTGGCTACACCTTC; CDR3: CASSPGQGKSGYTF
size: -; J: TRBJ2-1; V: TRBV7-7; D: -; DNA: TGTGCTAGCAGCGCCGGGAACTACAATGAGCAGTTCTTC; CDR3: CASSAGNYNEQFF
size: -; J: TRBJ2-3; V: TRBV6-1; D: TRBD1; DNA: TGTGCCAGCAGTGAAAGGGACAGGGGGGTTGCAGATACGCAGTATTTT; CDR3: CASSERDRGVADTQYF
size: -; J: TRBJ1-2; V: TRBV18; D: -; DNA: TGTGCCAGCTCTTCCCTTAACAGGGAAAATTTCTATGGCTACACCTTC; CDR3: CASSSLNRENFYGYTF